This T cell receptor beta chain came from a study of identical twins. General observations from the study: In cord blood, abundant beta clonotypes had fewer insertions; memory showed no trend. Weaker excess sharing between twins was seen in beta out-of-frame sequences. An excess of low generation probability was shown by twin-shared out-of-frame alpha sequences.

About this clonotype: The antigen is not known.

TCRdb passed the 5' RACE reads through MiXCR, listing each CDR3 protein once. Here the sample spans under 250,000 distinct CDR3 sequences, roughly 7.5% being singletons. The donor group consisted entirely of healthy Caucasians. Looked up from germline, CDR1 is LNHNV and CDR2 is YYDKDF (reference sequence). The CDR3 consists of 15 residues. V dropped 2 bases and J dropped 6 bases, with 17 bases sitting between them. Separately, the same data were catalogued under a study of yellow fever vaccine responses in identical twins.

J is TRBJ2-7 and V is TRBV15; tentative D call: TRBD1 (6 bases). The sequence came from a woman between 18 and 29 years old in good health. Sequencing was done on a sample of CD8+ T cells sorted from blood. The CDR3 protein is CATSRQQGAVREQYF. CDR3 nucleotides: TGTGCCACCAGCAGACAACAGGGTGCTGTGCGCGAGCAGTACTTC.